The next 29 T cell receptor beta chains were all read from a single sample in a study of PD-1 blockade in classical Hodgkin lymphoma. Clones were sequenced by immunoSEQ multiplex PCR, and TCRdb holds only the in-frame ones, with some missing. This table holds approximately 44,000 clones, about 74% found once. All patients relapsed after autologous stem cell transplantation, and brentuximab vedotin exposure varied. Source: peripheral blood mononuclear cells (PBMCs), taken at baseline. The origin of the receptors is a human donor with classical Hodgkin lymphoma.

This CDR3 is CASSVGDRGQETQYF. Here the CDR3 DNA reads TGTGCCAGCAGTGTTGGGGACAGGGGACAAGAGACCCAGTACTTC. The chain links TRBV6-1 to TRBJ2-5; TRBD1 matches at 10 bases. Trimming at V came to 4 bases and at J to 2 bases, leaving 4 bases not matched to a gene. Germline CDR1 reads MNHNS; CDR2 reads SASEGT. The CDR3 contains 15 residues.

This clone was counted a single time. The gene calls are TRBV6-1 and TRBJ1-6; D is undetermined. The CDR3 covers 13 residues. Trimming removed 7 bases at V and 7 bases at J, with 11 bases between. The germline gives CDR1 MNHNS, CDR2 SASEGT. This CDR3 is CASTPLGNSPLHF. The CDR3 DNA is TGTGCCAGCACCCCACTAGGGAATTCACCCCTCCACTTT.

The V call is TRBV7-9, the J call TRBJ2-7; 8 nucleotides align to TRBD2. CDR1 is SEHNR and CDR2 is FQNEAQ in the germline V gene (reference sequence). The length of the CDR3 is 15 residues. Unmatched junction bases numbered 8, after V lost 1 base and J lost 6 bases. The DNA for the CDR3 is TGTGCCAGCAGCTTAGATCCGGGACTAGTAGGCGAGCAGTACTTC. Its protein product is CASSLDPGLVGEQYF.

The CDR3 bases are TGTGCCAGCAGTGAACGGGGGGCCGGTGAAAAACTGTTTTTT. This encodes CASSERGAGEKLFF. The V call is TRBV6-1, the J call TRBJ1-4, with a tentative D call TRBD1 (6 bases). Trimming took off 2 bases at V and 7 bases at J, with 11 bases between the two ends. This CDR3 comprises 14 residues. CDR1 is MNHNS, CDR2 SASEGT, per germline.

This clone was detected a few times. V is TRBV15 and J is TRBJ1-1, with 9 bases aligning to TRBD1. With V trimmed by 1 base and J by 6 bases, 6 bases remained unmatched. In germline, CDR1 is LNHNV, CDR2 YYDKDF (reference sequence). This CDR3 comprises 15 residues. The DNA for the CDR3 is TGTGCCACCAGCAGAGTTGGACAGGGGTTCCCTGAAGCTTTCTTT. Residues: CATSRVGQGFPEAFF.

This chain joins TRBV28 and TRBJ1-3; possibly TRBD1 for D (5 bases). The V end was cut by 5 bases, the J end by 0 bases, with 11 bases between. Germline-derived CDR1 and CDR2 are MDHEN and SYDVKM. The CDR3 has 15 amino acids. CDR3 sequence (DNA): TGTGCCAGCAGTCCTAGGGGTCTCTCTGGAAACACCATATATTTT. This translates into CASSPRGLSGNTIYF.

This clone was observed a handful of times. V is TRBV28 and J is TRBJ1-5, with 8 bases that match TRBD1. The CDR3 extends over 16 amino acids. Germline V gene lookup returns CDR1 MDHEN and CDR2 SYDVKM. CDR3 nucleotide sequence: TGTGCTAGTCGGGGAGACAGGGGAAGGGGCAATCAGCCCCAGCATTTT. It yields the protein CASRGDRGRGNQPQHF.

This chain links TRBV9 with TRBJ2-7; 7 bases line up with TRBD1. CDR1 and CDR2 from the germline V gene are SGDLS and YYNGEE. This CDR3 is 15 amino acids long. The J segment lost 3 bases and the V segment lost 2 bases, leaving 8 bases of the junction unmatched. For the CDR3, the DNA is TGTGCCAGCAGCGTCAAGACAGGGCTAATCTACGAGCAGTACTTC. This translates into CASSVKTGLIYEQYF.

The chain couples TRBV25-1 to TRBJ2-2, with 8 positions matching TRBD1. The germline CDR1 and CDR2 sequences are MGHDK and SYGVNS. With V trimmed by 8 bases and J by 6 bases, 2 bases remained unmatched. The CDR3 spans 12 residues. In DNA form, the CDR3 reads TGTGCCAGCCGGACAGGGCCCGGGGAGCTGTTTTTT. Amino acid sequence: CASRTGPGELFF.

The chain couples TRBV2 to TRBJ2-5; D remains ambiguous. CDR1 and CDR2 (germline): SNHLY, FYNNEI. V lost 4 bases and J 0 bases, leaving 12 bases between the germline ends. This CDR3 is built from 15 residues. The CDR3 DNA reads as TGTGCCAGCAGTGTGAGTCCAGGTAACCAAGAGACCCAGTACTTC. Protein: CASSVSPGNQETQYF.

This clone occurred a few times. The CDR3: CASSPQGGPRGNQPQHF. For the CDR3, the DNA is TGTGCCAGCAGTCCTCAGGGGGGGCCGCGGGGCAATCAGCCCCAGCATTTT. The rearrangement uses TRBV27 and TRBJ1-5, with TRBD1 matching over 7 bases. Germline V lookup: CDR1 MNHEY, CDR2 SMNVEV (reference sequence). The CDR3 runs to 17 residues. The V segment lost 5 bases and the J segment 2 bases; nucleotides outside the gene matches: 12.

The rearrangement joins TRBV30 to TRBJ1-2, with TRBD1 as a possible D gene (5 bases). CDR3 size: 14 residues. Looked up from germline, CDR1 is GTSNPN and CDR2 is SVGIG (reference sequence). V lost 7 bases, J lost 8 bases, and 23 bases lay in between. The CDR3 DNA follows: TGTGCCTCCATTAAGACAGCTATCCAGGGAGGCTACACCTTC. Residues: CASIKTAIQGGYTF.

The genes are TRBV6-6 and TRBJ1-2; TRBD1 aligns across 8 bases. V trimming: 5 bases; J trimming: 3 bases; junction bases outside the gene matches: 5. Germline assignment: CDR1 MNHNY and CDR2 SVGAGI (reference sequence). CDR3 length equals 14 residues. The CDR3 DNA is TGTGCCAGCAGTCCTAGGACAGGGTACTATGGCTACACCTTC. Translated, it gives CASSPRTGYYGYTF.

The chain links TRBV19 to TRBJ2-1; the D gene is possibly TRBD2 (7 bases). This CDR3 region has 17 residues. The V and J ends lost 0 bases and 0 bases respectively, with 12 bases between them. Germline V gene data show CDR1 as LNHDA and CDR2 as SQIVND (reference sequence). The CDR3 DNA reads TGTGCCAGTAGTATAGAAGGGGGAGGGGGCTCCTACAATGAGCAGTTCTTC. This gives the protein CASSIEGGGGSYNEQFF.

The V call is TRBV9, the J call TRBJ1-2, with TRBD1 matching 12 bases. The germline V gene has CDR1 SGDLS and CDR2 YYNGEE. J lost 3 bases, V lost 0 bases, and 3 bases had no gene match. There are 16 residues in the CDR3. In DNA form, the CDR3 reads TGTGCCAGCAGCGTAGGCGGGACAGGGGGCTACTATGGCTACACCTTC. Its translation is CASSVGGTGGYYGYTF.

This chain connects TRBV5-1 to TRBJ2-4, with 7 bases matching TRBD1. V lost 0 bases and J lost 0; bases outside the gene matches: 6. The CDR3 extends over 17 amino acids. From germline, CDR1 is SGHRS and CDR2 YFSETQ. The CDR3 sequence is CASSLGLQGLAKNIQYF. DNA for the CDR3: TGCGCCAGCAGCTTGGGGCTACAGGGGCTAGCCAAAAACATTCAGTACTTC.

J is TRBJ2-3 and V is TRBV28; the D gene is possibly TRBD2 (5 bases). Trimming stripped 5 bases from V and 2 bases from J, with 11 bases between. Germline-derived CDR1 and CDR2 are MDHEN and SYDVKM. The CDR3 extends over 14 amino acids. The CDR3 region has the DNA TGTGCCAGCAGTCAGCGAGGGCCCACAGATACGCAGTATTTT. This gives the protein CASSQRGPTDTQYF.

The CDR3 loop is CASSYGNQPQHF. The CDR3 DNA is TGTGCCAGCAGTTATGGAAATCAGCCCCAGCATTTT. The gene calls are TRBV6-6 and TRBJ1-5; D call uncertain. The CDR3 loop spans 12 amino acids. The ends were cut back, 3 bases at V and 4 bases at J, with 4 bases in the middle. CDR1 is MNHNY and CDR2 is SVGAGI in the germline V gene (reference sequence).

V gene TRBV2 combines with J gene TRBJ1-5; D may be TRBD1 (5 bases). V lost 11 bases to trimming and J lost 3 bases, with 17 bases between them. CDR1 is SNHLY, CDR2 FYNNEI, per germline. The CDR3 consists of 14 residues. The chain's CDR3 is CASLGRGPNQPQHF. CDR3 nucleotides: TGTGCCTCACTAGGGAGGGGACCCAATCAGCCCCAGCATTTT.

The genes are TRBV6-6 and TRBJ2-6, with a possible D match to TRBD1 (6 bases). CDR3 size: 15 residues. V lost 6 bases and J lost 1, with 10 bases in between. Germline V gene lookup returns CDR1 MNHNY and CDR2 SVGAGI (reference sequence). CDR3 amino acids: CASSPGTSGANVLTF. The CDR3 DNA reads TGTGCCAGCAGCCCCGGGACATCTGGGGCCAACGTCCTGACTTTC.

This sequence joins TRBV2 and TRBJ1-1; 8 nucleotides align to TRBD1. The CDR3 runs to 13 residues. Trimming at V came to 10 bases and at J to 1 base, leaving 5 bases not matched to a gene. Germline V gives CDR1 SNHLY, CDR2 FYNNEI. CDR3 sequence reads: CATDREWNTEAFF. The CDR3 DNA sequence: TGTGCCACGGACAGGGAGTGGAACACTGAAGCTTTCTTT.

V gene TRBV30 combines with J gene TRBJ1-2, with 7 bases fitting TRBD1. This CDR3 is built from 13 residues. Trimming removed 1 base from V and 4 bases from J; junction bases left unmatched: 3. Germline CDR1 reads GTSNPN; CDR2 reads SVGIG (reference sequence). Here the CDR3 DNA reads TGTGCCTGGAGTGACAGGGGTGCCTATGGCTACACCTTC. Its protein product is CAWSDRGAYGYTF. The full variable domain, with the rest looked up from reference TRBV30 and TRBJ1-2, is SQTIHQWPATLVQPVGSPLSLECTVEGTSNPNLYWYRQAAGRGLQLLFYSVGIGQISSEVPQNLSASRPQDRQFILSSKKLLLSDSGFYLCAWSDRGAYGYTFGSGTRLTVV.

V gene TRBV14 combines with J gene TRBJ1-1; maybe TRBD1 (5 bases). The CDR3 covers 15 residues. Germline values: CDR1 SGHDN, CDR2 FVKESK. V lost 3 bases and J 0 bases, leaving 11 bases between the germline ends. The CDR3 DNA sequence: TGTGCCAGCAGCCAGCCCGGGGCCTTGAACACTGAAGCTTTCTTT. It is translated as CASSQPGALNTEAFF.

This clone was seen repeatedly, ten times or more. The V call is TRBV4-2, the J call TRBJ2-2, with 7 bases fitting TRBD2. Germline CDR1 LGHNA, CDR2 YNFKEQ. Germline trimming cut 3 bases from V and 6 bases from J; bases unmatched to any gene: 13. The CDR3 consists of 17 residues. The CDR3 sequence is CASSHAITWAGAGELFF. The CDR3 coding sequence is TGTGCCAGCAGCCATGCCATTACCTGGGCGGGAGCCGGGGAGCTGTTTTTT.

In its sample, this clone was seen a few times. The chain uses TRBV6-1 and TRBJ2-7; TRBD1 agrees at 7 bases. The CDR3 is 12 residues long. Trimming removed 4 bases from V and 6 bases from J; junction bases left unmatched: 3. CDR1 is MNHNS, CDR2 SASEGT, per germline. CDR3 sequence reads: CASSAHRGEQYF. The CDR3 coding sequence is TGTGCCAGCAGTGCTCACAGGGGCGAGCAGTACTTC.

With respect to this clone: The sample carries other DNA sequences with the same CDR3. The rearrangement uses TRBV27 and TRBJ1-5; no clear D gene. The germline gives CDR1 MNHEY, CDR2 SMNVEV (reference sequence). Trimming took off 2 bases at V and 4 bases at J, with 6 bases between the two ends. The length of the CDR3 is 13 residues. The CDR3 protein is CASSLDRNQPQHF. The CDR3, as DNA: TGTGCCAGCAGTTTAGATCGGAATCAGCCCCAGCATTTT.

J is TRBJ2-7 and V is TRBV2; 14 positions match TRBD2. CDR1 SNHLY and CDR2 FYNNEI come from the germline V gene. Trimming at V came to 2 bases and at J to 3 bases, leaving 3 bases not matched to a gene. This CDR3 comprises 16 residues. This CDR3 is CASSEYGTSGSYEQYF. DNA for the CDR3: TGTGCCAGCAGTGAATATGGGACTAGCGGGAGCTACGAGCAGTACTTC.

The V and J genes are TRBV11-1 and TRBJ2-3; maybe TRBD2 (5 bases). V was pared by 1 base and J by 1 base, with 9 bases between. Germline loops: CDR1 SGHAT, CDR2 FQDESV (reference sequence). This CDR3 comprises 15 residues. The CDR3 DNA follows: TGTGCCAGCAGCTTAGGAGGGTTACGCACAGATACGCAGTATTTT. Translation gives CASSLGGLRTDTQYF.

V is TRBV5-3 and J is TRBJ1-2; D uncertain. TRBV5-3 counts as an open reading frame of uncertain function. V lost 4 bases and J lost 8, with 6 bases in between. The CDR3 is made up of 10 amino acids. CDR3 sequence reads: CARSRRGYTF. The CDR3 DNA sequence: TGTGCCAGAAGCCGCAGGGGCTACACCTTC.